The 18 T cell receptor beta chains below come from one sample, sequenced in a study of CD8 T cells in ankylosing spondylitis (TCRdb year 2017). The method was 5' RACE. Sequencing took place on an Illumina HiSeq 2500. The raw public data were reprocessed by TCRdb itself: fastp quality trimming at Q25, MiXCR clonotype calling, in-frame beta chains only. One record per CDR3 amino acid sequence lists the most common genes and DNA. A total of a few hundred thousand distinct CDR3 sequences appear in this sample, around 20% of them only once. The ten largest clonotypes hold 3.5% of the sample. Material: blood, either unsorted or a sorted T cell fraction (not recorded which). The source of these receptors is a female donor with ankylosing spondylitis or in good health (not recorded which).

The chain has TRBV12-3 or TRBV12-4 and TRBJ1-2; possible D gene TRBD1, 6 bases. The CDR3 has 13 amino acids. V lost 3 bases, J lost 7 bases, and 12 bases lay in between. CDR3 residues: CASSLRGDIGYTF. The CDR3 nucleotides read TGTGCCAGCAGTTTGAGGGGGGACATTGGCTACACCTTC.

This clonotype has a count of ten or more. The chain has TRBV7-2 and TRBJ2-2; D is undetermined. Trimming pared 5 bases from V and 3 bases from J, leaving 7 bases between. The CDR3 spans 13 residues. Germline CDR1 reads SGHTA; CDR2 reads FQGNSA. Here the CDR3 DNA reads TGTGCCAGCAGCCATCGGGACACCGGGGAGCTGTTTTTT. Its translation is CASSHRDTGELFF.

This clonotype was seen a few times. The CDR3 is CSAPKPSGANTEAFF. The CDR3 DNA is TGCAGTGCCCCCAAACCTTCAGGGGCGAACACTGAAGCTTTCTTT. This chain uses TRBV20-1 with TRBJ1-1, with D tentatively TRBD1 (6 bases). The V and J ends lost 6 bases and 1 base respectively, with 18 bases between them. The germline V gene encodes CDR1 DFQATT and CDR2 SNEGSKA (reference sequence). The CDR3 totals 15 residues.

The chain combines TRBV18 with TRBJ2-2; no firm D call. Trimming left V 3 bases short and J 4 bases short, with 12 bases between. CDR3 length equals 15 residues. Germline loops: CDR1 KGHSH, CDR2 LQKENI. DNA for the CDR3: TGTGCCAGCTCACCTCAGAAAGTTTTCACCGGGGAGCTGTTTTTT. It specifies CASSPQKVFTGELFF.

There are a few counts of this clonotype. The chain is built from TRBV6-5 and TRBJ2-1; D not resolved. The CDR3 has 11 amino acids. Germline V gives CDR1 MNHEY, CDR2 SVGAGI. Trimming removed 6 bases from V and 9 bases from J, with 9 bases in between. The chain's CDR3 is CASRRAGEQFF. CDR3 nucleotide sequence: TGTGCCAGCAGAAGGGCAGGTGAGCAGTTCTTC.

This clonotype appeared a single time. The chain combines TRBV20-1 with TRBJ2-7; 7 bases fit TRBD2. Germline-derived CDR1 and CDR2 are DFQATT and SNEGSKA (reference sequence). The CDR3 totals 14 residues. V gave up 6 bases and J gave up 6 bases; unmatched junction bases: 14. The CDR3 region is CSAPLGREPFEQYF. CDR3 DNA: TGCAGTGCCCCCCTCGGGCGGGAGCCCTTCGAGCAGTACTTC.

The V call is TRBV6-6, the J call TRBJ2-1, with no clear D. Germline V lookup: CDR1 MNHNY, CDR2 SVGAGI (reference sequence). Trimming took off 7 bases at V and 3 bases at J, with 10 bases between the two ends. The CDR3 is 13 residues long. In DNA form, the CDR3 reads TGTGCCAGCATCACACCCCTCTACAATGAGCAGTTCTTC. Protein sequence: CASITPLYNEQFF.

The rearrangement joins TRBV6-1 to TRBJ1-2; possible D gene TRBD1, 5 bases. The V gene lost 5 bases and the J gene lost 8 bases, with 21 bases spanning the gap. The CDR3 covers 15 residues. In germline, CDR1 is MNHNS, CDR2 SASEGT. The CDR3 bases are TGTGCCAGCAGTCAAGGGACTCGTGGTATACGGGGCTACACCTTC. This encodes CASSQGTRGIRGYTF.

J is TRBJ2-3 and V is TRBV20-1; 8 nucleotides line up with TRBD2. CDR3 length equals 15 residues. Trimming took 3 bases from V and 0 from J; bases not matched to a gene: 5. Per the germline V gene, CDR1 is DFQATT and CDR2 is SNEGSKA (reference sequence). The CDR3, as DNA: TGCAGTGCTAGCGACGTAGCGGGGAGCACAGATACGCAGTATTTT. Protein: CSASDVAGSTDTQYF.

The rearrangement joins TRBV6-5 to TRBJ2-1, with a tentative D call TRBD1 (6 bases). CDR1 is MNHEY and CDR2 is SVGAGI in the germline V gene. V lost 0 bases and J lost 11, with 17 bases in between. The CDR3 runs 15 residues. DNA of the CDR3: TGTGCCAGCAGTTACTCGCAGGGGACCACGGCTCAGCAGTTCTTC. Its translation is CASSYSQGTTAQQFF.

This clonotype has more than one count but fewer than ten. The chain joins TRBV28 to TRBJ2-5; D possibly uses TRBD1 or TRBD2 (5 bases each). The CDR3 has 13 residues. Germline V gene sequence: CDR1 MDHEN, CDR2 SYDVKM. Trimming shortened V by 10 bases and J by 5 bases, and 17 bases separated the two germline ends. The CDR3, as DNA: TGTGCCATCGGGGCGATAGCGCGCGAGACCCAGTACTTC. Its protein product is CAIGAIARETQYF.

The V gene is TRBV20-1, the J gene TRBJ2-4, with 11 positions matching TRBD1. The CDR3 is 13 amino acids. Germline V gene data show CDR1 as DFQATT and CDR2 as SNEGSKA (reference sequence). V was pared by 5 bases and J by 5 bases, with 2 bases of the junction left unmatched. CDR3 sequence reads: CSAGGQGENIQYF. The CDR3 DNA is TGCAGTGCTGGGGGACAGGGGGAAAACATTCAGTACTTC.

This clonotype was observed at least ten times. The rearrangement uses TRBV29-1 and TRBJ2-7; possible D gene TRBD1, 5 bases. This CDR3 contains 13 residues. V shed 4 bases and J shed 6 bases, with 16 bases lying between them. Germline V CDR1 and CDR2: SQVTM, ANQGSEA. For the CDR3, the DNA is TGCAGCGTTGGACAGAGGAGTATCTCCGAGCAGTACTTC. Protein product: CSVGQRSISEQYF.

This rearrangement joins TRBV7-2 to TRBJ2-3, with D maybe TRBD2 (7 bases). The germline CDR1 and CDR2 sequences are SGHTA and FQGNSA. V was cut by 1 base and J by 8 bases, with 10 bases left in between. The CDR3 loop spans 13 amino acids. This chain's CDR3 is CASSLEGGGTQYF. Written as DNA, the CDR3 is TGTGCCAGCAGCTTAGAAGGGGGGGGTACGCAGTATTTT.

This rearrangement joins TRBV20-1 to TRBJ2-1; possibly TRBD1 for D (6 bases). The V end was cut by 6 bases, the J end by 9 bases, with 27 bases between. There are 16 residues in the CDR3. In germline, CDR1 is DFQATT, CDR2 SNEGSKA (reference sequence). The CDR3 reads CSAPPRGAGGGREQFF. The CDR3 bases are TGCAGTGCCCCACCCCGTGGGGCGGGTGGGGGCCGTGAGCAGTTCTTC.

V usage is TRBV7-2 and J usage is TRBJ2-3; D unclear. From germline, CDR1 is SGHTA and CDR2 FQGNSA. Between the trimmed V and J ends, which lost 0 bases and 6 bases, there was a span of 4 bases. This CDR3 region has 12 residues. CDR3 loop: CASSLAEDTQYF. The CDR3 DNA reads as TGTGCCAGCAGCTTAGCGGAGGATACGCAGTATTTT.

This clonotype was picked up many times. The chain uses TRBV12-3 or TRBV12-4 and TRBJ2-2; TRBD1 matches at 7 bases. V lost 0 bases and J lost 7; bases outside the gene matches: 8. The CDR3 consists of 16 residues. The CDR3 bases are TGTGCCAGCAGTTTAGCCAGGGGGTGGTTCGGCGGGGAGCTGTTTTTT. It codes for CASSLARGWFGGELFF.

The V and J genes are TRBV12-3 or TRBV12-4 and TRBJ2-5; 7 bases are shared with TRBD2. This CDR3 comprises 12 residues. With 5 bases clipped from V and 6 bases from J, the junction kept 3 bases outside the gene matches. The DNA for the CDR3 is TGTGCCAGCAGTGGGGGGGGGAAGACCCAGTACTTC. It translates to CASSGGGKTQYF.